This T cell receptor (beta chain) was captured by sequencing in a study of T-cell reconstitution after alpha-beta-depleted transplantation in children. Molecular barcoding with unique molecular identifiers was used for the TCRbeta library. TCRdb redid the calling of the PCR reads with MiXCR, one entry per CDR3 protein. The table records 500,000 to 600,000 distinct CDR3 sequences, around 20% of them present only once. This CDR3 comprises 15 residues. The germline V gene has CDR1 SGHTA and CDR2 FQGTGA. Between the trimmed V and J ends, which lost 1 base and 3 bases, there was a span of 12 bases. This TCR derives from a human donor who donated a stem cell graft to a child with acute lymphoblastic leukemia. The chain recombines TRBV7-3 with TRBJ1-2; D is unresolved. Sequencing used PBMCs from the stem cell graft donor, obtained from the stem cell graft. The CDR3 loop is CASSLIRDPHYGYTF. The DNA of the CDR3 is TGTGCCAGCAGCTTAATCCGAGACCCTCACTATGGCTACACCTTC.